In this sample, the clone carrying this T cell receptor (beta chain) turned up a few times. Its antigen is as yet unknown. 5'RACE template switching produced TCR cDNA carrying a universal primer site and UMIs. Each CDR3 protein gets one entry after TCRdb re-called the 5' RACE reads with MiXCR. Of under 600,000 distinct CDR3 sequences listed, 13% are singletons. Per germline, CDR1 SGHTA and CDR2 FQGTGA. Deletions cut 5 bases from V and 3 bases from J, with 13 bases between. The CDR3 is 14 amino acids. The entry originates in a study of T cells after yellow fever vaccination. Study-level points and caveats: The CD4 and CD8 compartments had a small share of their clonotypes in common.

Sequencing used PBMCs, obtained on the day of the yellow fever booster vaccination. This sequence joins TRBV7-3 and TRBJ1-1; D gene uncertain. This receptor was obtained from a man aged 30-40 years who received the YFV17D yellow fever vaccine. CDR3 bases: TGTGCCAGCAGCGAGGGCAGGTTGGACACTGAAGCTTTCTTT. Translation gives CASSEGRLDTEAFF.